The entry that follows covers one TCR beta chain sequence. What it recognizes is unknown. Produced via immunoSEQ multiplex PCR; TCRdb's table is partial and in-frame only. The sample lists approximately 74,000 clones; around 83% were seen once. This entry is derived from a study of OX40 agonist ivuxolimab in advanced cancers. Study at large: As their treatment, patients were administered ivuxolimab, an agonistic anti-OX40 (CD134) antibody. Age averaged around 60 years (range about 23 to 85), and roughly 80% were male.

The sampling schedule covered blood at baseline, cycle 4 day 1, and cycle 7 day 1. Study results and limitations: Among the lowest levels of clonal expansion were found in partial responders at 0.1-3.0 mg/kg.

J gave up 1 base and V 9 bases, and 4 bases lay outside the gene matches. CDR1 and CDR2 (germline): SGHTA, FQGNSA. The CDR3 runs to 14 residues. This TCR came from an adult with an advanced solid tumor such as melanoma, head and neck, liver or kidney cancer. Sample: CD4+ or CD8+ T cells sorted from blood, taken in a trial of the OX40 agonist ivuxolimab. The J gene is TRBJ2-4, the V gene TRBV7-2; TRBD2 matches 9 bases. CDR3 residues: CASRSGGAKNIQYF. As DNA, the CDR3 is TGTGCCAGTCGAAGCGGGGGGGCCAAAAACATTCAGTACTTC.